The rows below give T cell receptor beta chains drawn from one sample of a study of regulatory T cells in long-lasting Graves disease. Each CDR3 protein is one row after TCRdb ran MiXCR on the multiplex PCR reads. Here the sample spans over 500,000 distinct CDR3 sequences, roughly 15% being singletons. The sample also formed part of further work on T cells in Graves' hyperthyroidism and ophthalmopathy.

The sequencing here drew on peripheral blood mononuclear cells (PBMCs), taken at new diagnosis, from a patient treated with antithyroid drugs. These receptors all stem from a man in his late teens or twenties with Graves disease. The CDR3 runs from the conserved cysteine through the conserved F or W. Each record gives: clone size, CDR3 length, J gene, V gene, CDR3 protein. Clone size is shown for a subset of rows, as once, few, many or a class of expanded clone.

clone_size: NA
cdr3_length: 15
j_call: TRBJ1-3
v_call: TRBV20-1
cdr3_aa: CSARQGSGLGNTIYF

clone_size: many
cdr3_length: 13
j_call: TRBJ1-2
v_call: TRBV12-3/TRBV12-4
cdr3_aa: CAVEAPGNYGYTF

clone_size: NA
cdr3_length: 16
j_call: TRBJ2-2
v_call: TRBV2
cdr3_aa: CASSITGGWNTGELFF

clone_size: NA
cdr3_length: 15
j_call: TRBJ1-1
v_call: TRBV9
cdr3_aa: CASSAFTGGNTEAFF

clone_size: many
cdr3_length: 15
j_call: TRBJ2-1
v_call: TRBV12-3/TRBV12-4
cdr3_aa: CASRSSTRREDEQFF

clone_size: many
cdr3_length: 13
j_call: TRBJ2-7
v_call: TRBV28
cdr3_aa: CASSSALQGAVYF

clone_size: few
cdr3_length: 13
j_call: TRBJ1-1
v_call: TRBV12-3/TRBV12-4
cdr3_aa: CASGTTGGTEAFF

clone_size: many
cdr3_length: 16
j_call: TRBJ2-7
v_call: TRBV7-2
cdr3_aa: CASSLSVTDFSYEQYF

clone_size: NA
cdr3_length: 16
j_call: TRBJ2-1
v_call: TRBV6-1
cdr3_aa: CASRYRGLADYNEQFF

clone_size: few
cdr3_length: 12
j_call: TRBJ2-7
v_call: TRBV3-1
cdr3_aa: CASSLHLYEQYF

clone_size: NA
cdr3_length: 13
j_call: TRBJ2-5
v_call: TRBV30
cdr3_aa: CAWGTSGRETQYF

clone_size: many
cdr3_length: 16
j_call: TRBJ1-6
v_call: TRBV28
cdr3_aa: CASSKGTALDNSPLHF

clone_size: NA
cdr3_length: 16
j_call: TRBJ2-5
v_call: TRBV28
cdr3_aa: CASSLGLELYQETQYF

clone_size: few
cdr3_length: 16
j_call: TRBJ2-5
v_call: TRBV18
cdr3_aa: CASSPPSGRIEETQYF

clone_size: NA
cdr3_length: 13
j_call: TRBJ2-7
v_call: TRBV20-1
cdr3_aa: CSASQNREGEQYF

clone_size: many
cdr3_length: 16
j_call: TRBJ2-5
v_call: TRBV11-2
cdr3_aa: CASSLVGETGAETQYF

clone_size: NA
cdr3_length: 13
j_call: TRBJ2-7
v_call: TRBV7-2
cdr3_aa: CASSLASGVEQYF

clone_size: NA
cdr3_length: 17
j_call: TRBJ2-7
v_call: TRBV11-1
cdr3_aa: CASSLLSGRGSSYEQYF

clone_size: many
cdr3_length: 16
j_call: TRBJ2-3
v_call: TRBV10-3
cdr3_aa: CATHLGGSGGTDTQYF

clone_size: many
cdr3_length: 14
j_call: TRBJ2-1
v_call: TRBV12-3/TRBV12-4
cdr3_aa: CASSLATGQGEWFF

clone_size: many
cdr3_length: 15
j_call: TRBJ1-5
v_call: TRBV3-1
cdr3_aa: CASSQQRNSNQPQHF

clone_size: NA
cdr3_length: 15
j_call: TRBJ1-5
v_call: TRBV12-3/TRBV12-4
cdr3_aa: CASTTGQGGNQPQHF

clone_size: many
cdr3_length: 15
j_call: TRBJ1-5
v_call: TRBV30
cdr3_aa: CAWSLTGVGNQPQHF

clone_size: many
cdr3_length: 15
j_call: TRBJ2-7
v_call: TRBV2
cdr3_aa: CASSAQQPQRYEQYF

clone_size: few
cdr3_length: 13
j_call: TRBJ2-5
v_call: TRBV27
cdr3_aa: CASSKQGWETQYF

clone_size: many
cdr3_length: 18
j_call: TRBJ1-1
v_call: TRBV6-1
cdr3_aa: CASSGTGPVGLIRWGAFF

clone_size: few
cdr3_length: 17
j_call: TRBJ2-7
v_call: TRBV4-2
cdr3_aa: CASSHLPLAGGPNEQYF

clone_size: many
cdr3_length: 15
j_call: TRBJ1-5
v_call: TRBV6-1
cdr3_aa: CASSEHWAGSQPQHF

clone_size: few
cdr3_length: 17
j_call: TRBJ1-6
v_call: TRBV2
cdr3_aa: CASSEGFSSSYNSPLHF

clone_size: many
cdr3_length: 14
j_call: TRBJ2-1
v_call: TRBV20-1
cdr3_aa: CSAREPGLMNEQFF

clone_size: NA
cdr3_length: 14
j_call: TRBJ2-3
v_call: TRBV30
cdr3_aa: CAWTVFSGTDTQYF

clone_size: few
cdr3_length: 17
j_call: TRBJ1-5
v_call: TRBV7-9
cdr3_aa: CASSLASPGAGNQPQHF

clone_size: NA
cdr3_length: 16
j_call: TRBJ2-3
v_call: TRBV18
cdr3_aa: CASSPRVALDTDTQYF